A single sample gave rise to the 6 T cell receptor beta chains below, sequenced in a study of CD8+CD57+ T cells in acquired aplastic anemia (dated 2018 in TCRdb). The sequencer listed for this sample is Illumina HiSeq 2000. Genomic DNA was used as template for profiling of TCR beta VDJ combinations and CDR3 sequences. TCRdb reprocessing: public reads trimmed at Q25 with fastp, clones called with MiXCR, in-frame beta chains kept. Merged by CDR3 protein, the rows form single entries marked with the most common genes and DNA. The sample table lists around 180,000 distinct CDR3 sequences, around 60% of them with a count of one. Jointly, the top ten make up 35% to 50% of the sample. The sequenced material came from sorted CD4+, CD8+, or CD8+CD57+ T cells (not recorded which) from PBMCs. These receptors were obtained from a human donor in good health.

The chain combines TRBV2 with TRBJ2-2, with a possible D match to TRBD2 (6 bases). V shed 4 bases and J shed 5 bases, with 8 bases lying between them. The CDR3 has 13 residues. CDR1 and CDR2 from the germline V gene are SNHLY and FYNNEI. The DNA for the CDR3 is TGTGCCAGCAGTGGAGGGAGGACCGGGGAGCTGTTTTTT. It encodes CASSGGRTGELFF. Looking up the rest from reference TRBV2 and TRBJ2-2 gives the full variable domain: EPEVTQTPSHQVTQMGQEVILRCVPISNHLYFYWYRQILGQKVEFLVSFYNNEISEKSEIFDDQFSVERPDGSNFTLKIRSTKLEDSAMYFCASSGGRTGELFFGEGSRLTVL.

The chain is built from TRBV7-9 and TRBJ2-6, with TRBD1 identical over 7 bases. The V gene end was trimmed by 2 bases and the J gene end by 0 bases; junction bases not matched to a gene: 4. The CDR3 covers 17 residues. Per the germline V gene, CDR1 is SEHNR and CDR2 is FQNEAQ (reference sequence). The CDR3 DNA follows: TGTGCCAGCAGCTTAAGGGACAGCCACTCTGGGGCCAACGTCCTGACTTTC. It translates to CASSLRDSHSGANVLTF.

The chain is built from TRBV3-1 and TRBJ2-3; D is tentatively TRBD1 or TRBD2 (5 bases each). The V end lost 0 bases, the J end lost 3 bases, and 16 bases lay between the germline ends. The length of the CDR3 is 17 residues. CDR1 and CDR2 from the germline V gene are LGHDT and YNNKEL (reference sequence). In DNA, the CDR3 is TGTGCCAGCAGCCAAGACTGGGGGTACGGGTCTACAGATACGCAGTATTTT. This translates into CASSQDWGYGSTDTQYF.

The V call is TRBV19, the J call TRBJ1-2; a weak D match, TRBD1 (5 bases). The CDR3 runs to 14 residues. V dropped 5 bases and J dropped 4 bases, with 14 bases sitting between them. Germline CDR1 and CDR2: LNHDA and SQIVND (reference sequence). The CDR3 DNA reads TGTGCCAGTAGTCCTCGGGGACTTCCCTATGGCTACACCTTC. This gives the protein CASSPRGLPYGYTF.

This clonotype came up many times. The DNA of the CDR3 is TGTGCCAGCAGTGAAGCGCCTCAGTCGGGTACGTTCTACGAGCAGTACTTC. Protein product: CASSEAPQSGTFYEQYF. J is TRBJ2-7 and V is TRBV6-1, with D unresolved. The V end was cut by 0 bases, the J end by 3 bases, with 18 bases between. This CDR3 spans 17 amino acids. CDR1 and CDR2 from the germline V gene are MNHNS and SASEGT.

This clonotype was recorded many times. The chain recombines TRBV20-1 with TRBJ1-2, with D uncertain. The germline V gene has CDR1 DFQATT and CDR2 SNEGSKA (reference sequence). The CDR3 is 14 residues long. Deletions cut 7 bases from V and 5 bases from J, with 20 bases between. DNA for the CDR3: TGCAGTGGTTGGAGCGGCGGCCAAGGGTATGGCTACACCTTC. Protein: CSGWSGGQGYGYTF.